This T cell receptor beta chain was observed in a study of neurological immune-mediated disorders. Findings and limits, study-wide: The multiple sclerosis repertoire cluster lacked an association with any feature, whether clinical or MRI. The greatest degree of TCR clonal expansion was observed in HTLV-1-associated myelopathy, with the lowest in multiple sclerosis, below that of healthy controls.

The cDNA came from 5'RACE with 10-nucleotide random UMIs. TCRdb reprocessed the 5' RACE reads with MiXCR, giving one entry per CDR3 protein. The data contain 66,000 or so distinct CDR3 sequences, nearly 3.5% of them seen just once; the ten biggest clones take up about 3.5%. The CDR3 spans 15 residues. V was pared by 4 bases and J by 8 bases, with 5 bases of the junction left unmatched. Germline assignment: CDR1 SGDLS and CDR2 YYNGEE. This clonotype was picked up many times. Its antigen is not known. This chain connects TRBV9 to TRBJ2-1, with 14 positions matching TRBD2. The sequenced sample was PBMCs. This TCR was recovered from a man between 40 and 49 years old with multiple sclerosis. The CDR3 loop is CASSQGLAGGYEQFF. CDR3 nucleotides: TGTGCCAGCAGCCAAGGACTAGCGGGGGGTTATGAGCAGTTCTTC.